A single sample is the source of the 17 T cell receptor beta chains below, sequenced in a study of cytomegalovirus exposure and HLA in healthy donors. The PCR used 60 Vbeta and 13 Jbeta primers. Profiling relied on immunoSEQ multiplex PCR, and the TCRdb table lists in-frame clones only, not all of them. The sample holds approximately 170,000 clones; roughly 70% are singletons and the top ten take about 1.6%. Sequenced: PBMCs. The source is a girl aged 5 to 17 in good health and CMV-seronegative.

This CDR3 is CASSKTGGSYTEAFF. CDR3 bases: TGTGCCAGCAGCAAGACAGGGGGCAGCTACACTGAAGCTTTCTTT. The gene calls are TRBV7-8 and TRBJ1-1; 10 bases are shared with TRBD1. The V and J ends lost 5 bases and 3 bases, in that order; junction bases with no gene match: 6. Per the germline V gene, CDR1 is SGHVS and CDR2 is FQNEAQ. The CDR3 runs to 15 residues.

The V gene is TRBV30, the J gene TRBJ1-5, with a weak D call TRBD1 (6 bases). Germline loops: CDR1 GTSNPN, CDR2 SVGIG (reference sequence). Trimming cost V 3 bases and J 5 bases, with 11 bases left between them. There are 13 residues in the CDR3. The chain's CDR3 is CAWRGSGDQPQHF. In DNA, the CDR3 is TGTGCCTGGAGGGGGTCAGGGGATCAGCCCCAGCATTTT.

The chain employs TRBV2 and TRBJ1-6; the D gene is possibly TRBD1 (5 bases). Trimming shortened V by 2 bases and J by 7 bases, and 12 bases separated the two germline ends. CDR1 SNHLY and CDR2 FYNNEI come from the germline V gene. The CDR3 contains 15 residues. As DNA, the CDR3 is TGTGCCAGCAGTGAAAGCGCAGGGCGAAATTCACCCCTCCACTTT. As protein: CASSESAGRNSPLHF.

J is TRBJ2-3 and V is TRBV10-3; a weak D match, TRBD2 (6 bases). Germline CDR1 is ENHRY and CDR2 is SYGVKD. Trimming took off 4 bases at V and 1 base at J, with 15 bases between the two ends. This CDR3 contains 16 residues. The chain's CDR3 is CAISAPSRRGTDTQYF. CDR3 in DNA: TGTGCCATCAGTGCCCCTAGCCGGAGGGGCACAGATACGCAGTATTTT.

On this clone itself: Mismatch with germline at one junction end may stem from a read error. The V call is TRBV5-1, the J call TRBJ1-5; TRBD1 might be the D (5 bases). Per germline, CDR1 SGHRS and CDR2 YFSETQ. The CDR3 length is 16 residues. CDR3 in DNA: TGCGCCAACAGCTTGGGTACCCAGGGTACCAATCAGCCCCAGCATTTT. This translates into CANSLGTQGTNQPQHF.

The CDR3 spells CSVSGTGAIYGYTF. In DNA, the CDR3 is TGCAGCGTTTCCGGGACAGGAGCTATATATGGCTACACCTTC. V is TRBV29-1 and J is TRBJ1-2, with TRBD1 matching 8 bases. The CDR3 spans 14 residues. Germline V gene sequence: CDR1 SQVTM, CDR2 ANQGSEA. V gave up 5 bases and J gave up 5 bases; unmatched junction bases: 10.

The chain employs TRBV18 and TRBJ2-5; 9 nucleotides agree with TRBD1. Germline loops: CDR1 KGHSH, CDR2 LQKENI. The CDR3 is 15 amino acids. Losses at the gene ends were 6 bases for V and 4 bases for J; bases not matched to a gene: 9. The CDR3 DNA reads TGTGCCAGCTCCCCAGGGACAGGGAGAGGAGAGACCCAGTACTTC. Amino acids: CASSPGTGRGETQYF.

The chain joins TRBV19 to TRBJ2-3; 11 positions agree with TRBD1. The V segment lost 6 bases and the J segment 2 bases; nucleotides outside the gene matches: 13. The CDR3 spans 18 residues. Germline V gene lookup returns CDR1 LNHDA and CDR2 SQIVND (reference sequence). In DNA, the CDR3 is TGTGCCAGTAGACCGAAATGGACAGGGGGCGAAAACACAGATACGCAGTATTTT. Its protein product is CASRPKWTGGENTDTQYF.

The chain is built from TRBV19 and TRBJ2-5, with 15 bases fitting TRBD2. This CDR3 has 17 amino acids. Looked up from germline, CDR1 is LNHDA and CDR2 is SQIVND (reference sequence). V shed 4 bases and J 2 bases; nucleotides not matched to a gene: 5. The CDR3 nucleotides read TGTGCCAGTAGTAGACCTGGACTAGCGGGGGGGCAAGAGACCCAGTACTTC. Translated, it gives CASSRPGLAGGQETQYF.

The chain uses TRBV7-3 and TRBJ1-2; 7 bases map to TRBD1. This CDR3 is 13 amino acids long. Germline V lookup: CDR1 SGHTA, CDR2 FQGTGA. Germline trimming cut 5 bases from V and 8 bases from J; bases unmatched to any gene: 8. The CDR3 here is CASSPGQAEGYTF. The CDR3 DNA follows: TGTGCCAGCAGCCCAGGACAGGCGGAGGGCTACACCTTC.

This clone was seen more than once but under ten times. The chain uses TRBV14 and TRBJ2-7; D is unresolved. V was clipped by 5 bases and J by 10 bases, with 24 bases between them. The germline CDR1 and CDR2 sequences are SGHDN and FVKESK. This CDR3 has 15 residues. This chain's CDR3 is CASSESFLPQAPQYF. The DNA for the CDR3 is TGTGCCAGCAGCGAATCTTTCCTACCTCAGGCACCACAGTACTTC.

This clone was observed once. V gene TRBV19 combines with J gene TRBJ2-1; 11 bases match TRBD2. J gave up 2 bases and V 8 bases, and 8 bases lay outside the gene matches. There are 16 residues in the CDR3. Germline lookup yields CDR1 LNHDA and CDR2 SQIVND (reference sequence). Here the CDR3 DNA reads TGTGCCAGTCTACCCCTTAGCGGGGGGGCCTACAATGAGCAGTTCTTC. Translation: CASLPLSGGAYNEQFF.

This clone came up once. The chain joins TRBV10-3 to TRBJ2-7, with 8 bases matching TRBD1. The CDR3 sequence is 15 residues long. Losses at the gene ends were 5 bases for V and 0 bases for J; bases not matched to a gene: 6. Looked up from germline, CDR1 is ENHRY and CDR2 is SYGVKD. The CDR3 spells CAISWGQAYSYEQYF. The CDR3 nucleotides read TGTGCCATCAGTTGGGGACAGGCCTACTCCTACGAGCAGTACTTC.

V usage is TRBV18 and J usage is TRBJ1-4, with D unresolved. V gave up 2 bases and J gave up 3 bases, with 19 bases separating them. CDR1 and CDR2 from the germline V gene are KGHSH and LQKENI. This CDR3 has 18 amino acids. The CDR3, as DNA: TGTGCCAGCTCACCAAGAGGCAGCGTCTCTGACCCTAATGAAAAACTGTTTTTT. Protein: CASSPRGSVSDPNEKLFF. Together with reference TRBV18 and TRBJ1-4, the CDR3 gives the full variable domain: NAGVMQNPRHLVRRRGQEARLRCSPMKGHSHVYWYRQLPEEGLKFMVYLQKENIIDESGMPKERFSAEFPKEGPSILRIQQVVRGDSAAYFCASSPRGSVSDPNEKLFFGSGTQLSVL.

The table lists this clone with a few counts. The rearrangement uses TRBV6-5 and TRBJ2-3, with D hard to call. The CDR3 has 14 residues. Trimming cost V 2 bases and J 3 bases, with 9 bases left between them. CDR1 and CDR2 from the germline V gene are MNHEY and SVGAGI. CDR3 protein: CASSYRSPTDTQYF. The CDR3 bases are TGTGCCAGCAGTTACCGGTCCCCGACAGATACGCAGTATTTT.

The chain employs TRBV10-3 and TRBJ2-1, with D maybe TRBD2 (6 bases). The CDR3 runs to 16 residues. CDR1 is ENHRY and CDR2 is SYGVKD in the germline V gene. The V gene lost 0 bases and the J gene lost 5 bases, with 14 bases spanning the gap. The CDR3 reads CAISESWDFIDNEQFF. CDR3 sequence (DNA): TGTGCCATCAGTGAGTCGTGGGACTTCATCGACAATGAGCAGTTCTTC.

The V and J genes are TRBV7-9 and TRBJ1-3, with D perhaps TRBD1 (5 bases). This CDR3 comprises 17 residues. Germline loops: CDR1 SEHNR, CDR2 FQNEAQ (reference sequence). Trimming removed 1 base at V and 2 bases at J, with 15 bases between. The CDR3 region is CASSLGAVGATGNTIYF. DNA of the CDR3: TGTGCCAGCAGCTTAGGGGCCGTAGGGGCCACTGGAAACACCATATATTTT.